This T cell receptor beta chain was sequenced for a study of T cells in Graves' hyperthyroidism and ophthalmopathy. Study-wide context: Peripheral blood was collected at initial diagnosis, before any treatment. Study-level points and caveats: Separating ophthalmopathy from stable hyperthyroidism was achieved by a 13 V-J model. In the blood, most expanded thyroid clonotypes above 0.001 appeared as well.

Concerning this clonotype itself: Its antigen is not identified.

The study based diagnoses on clinical symptoms, serum thyroxine and TRAb, thyroid ultrasound and orbital computed tomography. The source material, RNA transcripts, was used to amplify TCR beta CDR3 regions. The study used the HTBI primer set for a first-round RT-PCR of the TCR CDR3. TCRdb reanalysed the multiplex PCR reads using MiXCR and keeps one entry per CDR3 protein. This table holds over 400,000 distinct CDR3 sequences, roughly 15% found once. The germline V and J ends were trimmed by 7 bases and 9 bases, with 16 bases remaining between them. Germline lookup yields CDR1 SEHNR and CDR2 FQNEAQ (reference sequence). CDR3 length equals 14 residues.

The sequencing input was blood. This clonotype was obtained from a man younger than 30 with Graves' ophthalmopathy. The chain uses TRBV7-9 and TRBJ1-6; D is uncertain. CDR3 DNA: TGTGCCAGCACCGCCGGTGGCACCAGTTCACCCCTCCACTTT. This codes for CASTAGGTSSPLHF.